The 14 T cell receptor beta chains in this list originate from one sample, sequenced in a study of blood T cell repertoires in COVID-19. Clones were sequenced by immunoSEQ multiplex PCR, and TCRdb holds only the in-frame ones, with some missing. The repertoire holds about 160,000 clones, with approximately 81% as singletons. Sequenced sample: PBMCs or T cells enriched from blood (not recorded which). The receptors stem from a woman aged 40 to 50 with acute COVID-19.

This clone was seen once. CDR3 sequence: CASSPRGFRNEQFF. The CDR3 coding sequence is TGTGCCAGCAGCCCTAGGGGTTTTCGGAATGAGCAGTTCTTC. The genes are TRBV11-2 and TRBJ2-1, with D perhaps TRBD1 (5 bases). The ends were cut back, 5 bases at V and 7 bases at J, with 15 bases in the middle. The CDR3 loop spans 14 amino acids. Germline values: CDR1 SGHAT, CDR2 FQNNGV.

DNA of the CDR3: TGCGCCAGCAGCGTACCAGGGGACGGCTACACCTTC. This sequence encodes CASSVPGDGYTF. The chain has TRBV5-1 and TRBJ1-2; a weak D match, TRBD1 (6 bases). The germline V gene has CDR1 SGHRS and CDR2 YFSETQ. The V and J ends lost 4 bases and 8 bases respectively, with 12 bases between them. The CDR3 is 12 amino acids. Full variable domain (rest looked up from reference TRBV5-1 and TRBJ1-2): KAGVTQTPRYLIKTRGQQVTLSCSPISGHRSVSWYQQTPGQGLQFLFEYFSETQRNKGNFPGRFSGRQFSNSRSEMNVSTLELGDSALYLCASSVPGDGYTFGSGTRLTVV.

J is TRBJ1-3 and V is TRBV5-1, with TRBD1 matching over 10 bases. Germline CDR1 is SGHRS and CDR2 is YFSETQ. The V and J ends lost 0 bases and 4 bases, in that order; junction bases with no gene match: 4. This CDR3 has 16 residues. The CDR3 DNA reads TGCGCCAGCAGCTTGGGCGGGACAGGGGCCGGAAACACCATATATTTT. It specifies CASSLGGTGAGNTIYF.

The chain combines TRBV3-1 (or the pseudogene TRBV3-2) with TRBJ2-7; 7 bases fit TRBD2. The end of the DNA aligns better with TRBJ2-5, so the J call may be wrong. The CDR3 has 15 amino acids. Germline V gene sequence: CDR1 LGHDT, CDR2 YNNKEL (reference sequence). DNA for the CDR3: TGTGCCAGCAGCCAAGCGGCGGGAGTTAGGGAGACCCAGTACTTC. Translated, it gives CASSQAAGVRETQYF.

This chain joins TRBV19 and TRBJ1-4; maybe TRBD1 (5 bases). The germline V and J ends were trimmed by 1 base and 7 bases, with 13 bases remaining between them. The germline gives CDR1 LNHDA, CDR2 SQIVND (reference sequence). The CDR3 totals 15 residues. CDR3 protein: CASSIAKGIAEKLFF. Written as DNA, the CDR3 is TGTGCCAGTAGTATAGCAAAGGGGATAGCTGAAAAACTGTTTTTT.

This clone showed up just a few times. The J gene is TRBJ1-1, the V gene TRBV5-4, with TRBD1 matching 7 bases. Trimming took 3 bases from V and 7 from J; bases not matched to a gene: 3. The CDR3 extends over 12 amino acids. The germline V gene encodes CDR1 SGHNT and CDR2 YYREEE (reference sequence). The CDR3 nucleotides are TGTGCCAGCAGCTGGGACAGCGGTGAAGCTTTCTTT. This translates into CASSWDSGEAFF.

The chain is built from TRBV19 and TRBJ1-5; D is unclear. V lost 6 bases to trimming and J lost 0 bases, with 12 bases between them. Per the germline V gene, CDR1 is LNHDA and CDR2 is SQIVND (reference sequence). This CDR3 contains 15 residues. The CDR3 sequence: CASRELVYSNQPQHF. In DNA, the CDR3 is TGTGCCAGTAGGGAGTTAGTCTATAGCAATCAGCCCCAGCATTTT. The whole variable domain, remainder taken from reference TRBV19 and TRBJ1-5, is DGGITQSPKYLFRKEGQNVTLSCEQNLNHDAMYWYRQDPGQGLRLIYYSQIVNDFQKGDIAEGYSVSREKKESFPLTVTSAQKNPTAFYLCASRELVYSNQPQHFGDGTRLSIL.

The chain is built from TRBV27 and TRBJ2-7, with TRBD2 identical over 13 bases. The CDR3 consists of 15 residues. J lost 4 bases, V lost 3 bases, and 3 bases had no gene match. The germline V gene has CDR1 MNHEY and CDR2 SMNVEV (reference sequence). The DNA of the CDR3 is TGTGCCAGCAGTTTCCGGACTAGCGGGAGTTACGAGCAGTACTTC. It specifies CASSFRTSGSYEQYF.

The chain links TRBV29-1 to TRBJ1-2; D not certain. Germline V gene sequence: CDR1 SQVTM, CDR2 ANQGSEA. The CDR3 spans 14 residues. With 5 bases removed from V and 5 bases from J, the gap between germline ends came to 18 bases. The CDR3 sequence is CSVPSREPVYGYTF. The CDR3, as DNA: TGCAGCGTTCCCTCGAGGGAGCCCGTATATGGCTACACCTTC.

The rearrangement uses TRBV27 and TRBJ2-1; a weak D match, TRBD1 (6 bases). Trimming removed 6 bases from V and 7 bases from J, with 10 bases in between. CDR1 is MNHEY, CDR2 SMNVEV, per germline (reference sequence). The CDR3 totals 12 residues. DNA for the CDR3: TGTGCCAGCAGCGTAGGGGGTAATGAGCAGTTCTTC. It yields the protein CASSVGGNEQFF.

This chain joins TRBV5-1 and TRBJ2-7, with D maybe TRBD1 (5 bases). Germline CDR1 is SGHRS and CDR2 is YFSETQ. The CDR3 runs 15 residues. V was cut by 0 bases and J by 5 bases, with 15 bases left in between. CDR3 amino acids: CASSLGAGYNNEQYF. CDR3 nucleotide sequence: TGCGCCAGCAGCTTGGGGGCAGGGTATAACAACGAGCAGTACTTC.

This clone was detected once. V gene TRBV3-1 (or the pseudogene TRBV3-2) combines with J gene TRBJ2-5; 8 bases match TRBD2. The ends lost 2 bases at V and 3 bases at J; junction bases unmatched: 5. The germline gives CDR1 LGHDT, CDR2 YNNKEL (reference sequence). There are 15 residues in the CDR3. The CDR3 is CASSQSGRGEETQYF. The CDR3 DNA is TGTGCCAGCAGCCAAAGCGGGAGAGGAGAAGAGACCCAGTACTTC.

The chain links TRBV19 to TRBJ2-3; TRBD2 agrees at 8 bases. The CDR3 loop spans 15 amino acids. Germline V gene sequence: CDR1 LNHDA, CDR2 SQIVND (reference sequence). V lost 7 bases, J lost 2 bases, and 8 bases stayed unmatched. CDR3 nucleotides: TGTGCCAGTACTCGCAGCGGGAGTAACACAGATACGCAGTATTTT. Translation gives CASTRSGSNTDTQYF.

The J gene is TRBJ2-3, the V gene TRBV11-2; 7 bases align to TRBD2. The V gene end was trimmed by 5 bases and the J gene end by 2 bases; junction bases not matched to a gene: 7. Germline V gene lookup returns CDR1 SGHAT and CDR2 FQNNGV. The CDR3 consists of 15 residues. CDR3 nucleotide sequence: TGTGCCAGCAGCGAAGGCGGGGGAATCACAGATACGCAGTATTTT. Amino acids: CASSEGGGITDTQYF.